This T cell receptor (beta chain) was found in a study of T-cell memory formation after mild COVID-19. At the level of the study: There were largely donor-specific TCR clusters.

TCRdb itself ran the 5' RACE reads through MiXCR, one entry per CDR3 protein. The data contain 470,000 or so distinct CDR3 sequences, approximately 18% of them singletons. This clonotype has a single count. The target antigen is unknown. General observations from the study: SARS-CoV-2 specificity was not confirmed for second-wave clones peaking on day 37. In pre-infection memory, a portion of responding clones appeared, which suggested that cross-reactive memory joined.

The material sequenced was PBMCs or a T cell subset sorted from them (not recorded which). This clonotype was obtained from an adult woman who had mild COVID-19 (a few samples of this study predate the infection). Cell type and time point are not known.

Here the CDR3 DNA reads TGCGCCAGCAGCTTGCCGGGACAGATGAACACTGAAGCTTTCTTT. Translation gives CASSLPGQMNTEAFF. The chain couples TRBV5-1 to TRBJ1-1, with 7 nucleotides matching TRBD1. The junction had 3 bases not matched to a gene; V was cut back by 1 base and J by 0 bases. The CDR3 length is 15 residues. Looked up from germline, CDR1 is SGHRS and CDR2 is YFSETQ.